The clone carrying this T cell receptor beta chain has a single count. Original processing methods: Estimation of nucleated cell counts relied on the amplification of reference gene primers. Using immunoSEQ multiplex PCR, the repertoire was profiled, and TCRdb retains in-frame clones only, with some absent. V and J calls and clone size are copied from that table; D and trimming were computed from the DNA. The sample lists roughly 100,000 clones, around 88% seen once, with 3.5% in the top ten. The entry originates in a study of blood T cell repertoires in COVID-19. Looking at the study overall: Italy, Spain and the United States were the sources of the convalescent and acute COVID-19 samples. T cells, B-cell-depleted T cells, or PBMCs supplied cDNA or gDNA.

This TCR derives from a human donor in a cohort sampled during active COVID-19. Sequencing was done on a sample of peripheral blood.

The CDR3 DNA is TGCGCCAGCAGCTTGGCCCGAGACAGGATGAACACTGAAGCTTTCTTT. It translates to CASSLARDRMNTEAFF. This chain uses TRBV5-1 with TRBJ1-1; maybe TRBD1 (6 bases). Per germline, CDR1 SGHRS and CDR2 YFSETQ. The CDR3 runs to 16 residues. V lost 0 bases to trimming and J lost 0 bases, with 12 bases between them.